The clone carrying this T cell receptor (beta chain) came up once. Data came from immunoSEQ multiplex PCR; TCRdb stores just in-frame clones and leaves some out. The data contain just over 300,000 clones, around 86% of them singletons. Ages ranged from roughly 18 to 100 years, with residence in fewer than 25 US areas. Participant-given clinical history determined each cohort assignment. Recovery meant two consecutive negative NP/OP PCR tests, professional clearance, or resolved symptoms. The CDR3 runs to 13 residues. Germline CDR1 and CDR2: KGHDR and SFDVKD. The germline V and J ends were trimmed by 5 bases and 8 bases, with 14 bases remaining between them. The data are from a study of blood T cell repertoires in COVID-19.

Sequenced sample: PBMCs or T cells enriched from blood (not recorded which). J is TRBJ1-2 and V is TRBV24-1, with D possibly being TRBD1 (5 bases). This sequence was found in a man aged 25-40 years who had recovered from COVID-19. CDR3 region: CATSAYGGEGYTF. The CDR3 nucleotides are TGTGCCACCAGTGCCTACGGGGGGGAAGGCTACACCTTC.